Listed here are 28 T cell receptor beta chains from one sample, sequenced in a study of siplizumab effects on memory and regulatory T cells. Assay used: immunoSEQ multiplex PCR; TCRdb lists only in-frame clones, some missing. The sample lists some 100,000 clones; roughly 96% were seen once. Source material: naive CD4+ T cells sorted from blood. These receptors were taken from a human donor in good health.

The CDR3 protein is CAISESIVNTGELFF. The CDR3 bases are TGTGCCATCAGTGAGTCGATCGTCAACACCGGGGAGCTGTTTTTT. The rearrangement uses TRBV10-3 and TRBJ2-2; D not resolved. V was cut by 0 bases and J by 2 bases, with 7 bases left in between. The CDR3 has 15 residues. Germline CDR1 is ENHRY and CDR2 is SYGVKD.

CDR3: CSVEVLGLNTEAFF. CDR3 DNA sequence: TGCAGCGTTGAAGTCCTGGGGCTGAACACTGAAGCTTTCTTT. The V gene is TRBV29-1, the J gene TRBJ1-1; perhaps TRBD1 as D (5 bases). Germline lookup yields CDR1 SQVTM and CDR2 ANQGSEA. The CDR3 extends over 14 amino acids. Trimming stripped 1 base from V and 0 bases from J, with 9 bases between. The full variable domain, in which reference TRBV29-1 and TRBJ1-1 provide the parts outside the CDR3, is SAVISQKPSRDICQRGTSLTIQCQVDSQVTMMFWYRQQPGQSLTLIATANQGSEATYESGFVIDKFPISRPNLTFSTLTVSNMSPEDSSIYLCSVEVLGLNTEAFFGQGTRLTVV.

The V and J genes are TRBV28 and TRBJ2-3, with 9 nucleotides matching TRBD2. CDR1 and CDR2 from the germline V gene are MDHEN and SYDVKM. The length of the CDR3 is 15 residues. Trimming removed 5 bases from V and 6 bases from J; junction bases left unmatched: 9. CDR3 residues: CASSPGTSLVDTQYF. The DNA of the CDR3 is TGTGCCAGCAGTCCAGGGACTAGCCTCGTGGATACGCAGTATTTT.

This chain links TRBV18 with TRBJ1-3; D is undetermined. The germline gives CDR1 KGHSH, CDR2 LQKENI. Trimming shortened V by 0 bases and J by 0 bases, and 12 bases separated the two germline ends. This CDR3 spans 17 amino acids. CDR3 amino acids: CASSPPGPQRSGNTIYF. CDR3 DNA: TGTGCCAGCTCACCACCAGGTCCGCAGCGCTCTGGAAACACCATATATTTT.

Regarding this clone: Other DNA sequences within the sample encode an identical CDR3. The chain links TRBV6-1 to TRBJ1-5; D gene unclear. This CDR3 contains 13 residues. Trimming took off 1 base at V and 1 base at J, with 2 bases between the two ends. Per the germline V gene, CDR1 is MNHNS and CDR2 is SASEGT. CDR3 in amino acids: CASSEGSNQPQHF. The CDR3 nucleotides read TGTGCCAGCAGTGAAGGCAGCAATCAGCCCCAGCATTTT.

This chain connects TRBV4-2 to TRBJ2-1; D is unclear. The CDR3 runs 15 residues. Germline CDR1 reads LGHNA; CDR2 reads YNFKEQ. V was shortened by 1 base and J by 6 bases, with 13 bases between the two germline ends. In nucleotides, the CDR3 is TGTGCCAGCAGCCAAGTTCGACTGGAATTCAATGAGCAGTTCTTC. It encodes CASSQVRLEFNEQFF.

This chain links TRBV20-1 with TRBJ2-3; D is unresolved. This CDR3 spans 10 amino acids. With 6 bases removed from V and 2 bases from J, the gap between germline ends came to 3 bases. CDR1 and CDR2 (germline): DFQATT, SNEGSKA (reference sequence). The CDR3 spells CSAVTDTQYF. CDR3 sequence (DNA): TGCAGTGCCGTCACAGATACGCAGTATTTT.

The chain joins TRBV18 to TRBJ1-2; maybe TRBD1 (5 bases). Deletions cut 3 bases from V and 8 bases from J, with 19 bases between. The germline V gene encodes CDR1 KGHSH and CDR2 LQKENI. CDR3 length: 15 residues. CDR3 region: CASSPRRQIEYGYTF. DNA for the CDR3: TGTGCCAGCTCACCGAGGCGACAGATCGAGTACGGCTACACCTTC.

The chain links TRBV5-1 to TRBJ1-2; D remains unclear. With 3 bases removed from V and 8 bases from J, the gap between germline ends came to 11 bases. Germline V gives CDR1 SGHRS, CDR2 YFSETQ. CDR3 length equals 12 residues. The CDR3 is CASSSQAAGYTF. The CDR3 DNA follows: TGCGCCAGCAGCTCGCAGGCGGCGGGCTACACCTTC.

This clone was observed a single time. The gene calls are TRBV28 and TRBJ2-5, with 7 bases aligning to TRBD1. The assigned J gene may be wrong: the sequence end matches TRBJ2-7 better. Germline CDR1 is MDHEN and CDR2 is SYDVKM. The length of the CDR3 is 14 residues. CDR3 DNA: TGTGCCAGCAGTTTTAACAGGGGCGCCTACGAGCAGTACTTC. As protein: CASSFNRGAYEQYF.

The chain recombines TRBV2 with TRBJ2-5, with TRBD2 matching 12 bases. The V and J ends lost 7 bases and 2 bases, in that order; junction bases with no gene match: 8. This CDR3 comprises 16 residues. Germline V gene sequence: CDR1 SNHLY, CDR2 FYNNEI. For the CDR3, the DNA is TGTGCCAGCAAGCTCCTAGCGGGGGGGGGACAAGAGACCCAGTACTTC. Translation gives CASKLLAGGGQETQYF. The full variable domain, its missing parts supplied by reference TRBV2 and TRBJ2-5, is EPEVTQTPSHQVTQMGQEVILRCVPISNHLYFYWYRQILGQKVEFLVSFYNNEISEKSEIFDDQFSVERPDGSNFTLKIRSTKLEDSAMYFCASKLLAGGGQETQYFGPGTRLLVL.

This clone has just one count. V and J are TRBV28 and TRBJ1-4, with unresolved D. CDR3 size: 14 residues. Germline V lookup: CDR1 MDHEN, CDR2 SYDVKM. V dropped 5 bases and J dropped 2 bases, with 9 bases sitting between them. This CDR3 reads CASSPGDTNEKLFF. For the CDR3, the DNA is TGTGCCAGCAGTCCGGGTGACACTAATGAAAAACTGTTTTTT.

This clone is a singleton in its sample. V gene TRBV19 combines with J gene TRBJ1-4, with a tentative D call TRBD1 (5 bases). The CDR3 extends over 15 amino acids. The germline V gene has CDR1 LNHDA and CDR2 SQIVND (reference sequence). Between the trimmed V and J ends, which lost 5 bases and 6 bases, there was a span of 16 bases. DNA of the CDR3: TGTGCCAGTAGTCTCTCGGGAGTGGGGGATGAAAAACTGTTTTTT. Amino acid sequence: CASSLSGVGDEKLFF.

The V and J genes are TRBV2 and TRBJ2-7, with D maybe TRBD1 (6 bases). This CDR3 is 12 amino acids long. V shed 4 bases and J shed 3 bases, with 7 bases lying between them. Germline values: CDR1 SNHLY, CDR2 FYNNEI. CDR3 region: CASSVQGYEQYF. CDR3 bases: TGTGCCAGCAGTGTACAGGGCTACGAGCAGTACTTC.

The genes are TRBV6-5 and TRBJ1-5; no clear D. Germline-derived CDR1 and CDR2 are MNHEY and SVGAGI. This CDR3 spans 16 amino acids. The germline V and J ends were trimmed by 4 bases and 2 bases, with 15 bases remaining between them. For the CDR3, the DNA is TGTGCCAGCAGTTCCTCGGGTTCCCTCGGCAATCAGCCCCAGCATTTT. As protein: CASSSSGSLGNQPQHF.

The rearrangement uses TRBV7-9 and TRBJ1-3; D is perhaps TRBD1 (6 bases). The germline V and J ends were trimmed by 8 bases and 4 bases, with 18 bases remaining between them. The CDR3 extends over 15 amino acids. CDR1 is SEHNR, CDR2 FQNEAQ, per germline (reference sequence). Written as DNA, the CDR3 is TGTGCCAGCGGGCAGGGGATAACTCTCGGAAACACCATATATTTT. Translation: CASGQGITLGNTIYF. Variable domain in full (rest from reference TRBV7-9 and TRBJ1-3): DTGVSQNPRHKITKRGQNVTFRCDPISEHNRLYWYRQTLGQGPEFLTYFQNEAQLEKSRLLSDRFSAERPKGSFSTLEIQRTEQGDSAMYLCASGQGITLGNTIYFGEGSWLTVV.

This rearrangement joins TRBV2 to TRBJ2-7, with 8 bases aligning to TRBD1. The CDR3 is 16 residues long. CDR1 is SNHLY and CDR2 is FYNNEI in the germline V gene. The J segment lost 0 bases and the V segment lost 6 bases, leaving 10 bases of the junction unmatched. This chain's CDR3 is CASRELRTGPSYEQYF. CDR3 bases: TGTGCCAGCAGGGAATTGAGGACAGGGCCCTCCTACGAGCAGTACTTC.

The chain employs TRBV4-2 and TRBJ2-5; TRBD2 agrees at 7 bases. The V and J ends lost 1 base and 2 bases, in that order; junction bases with no gene match: 7. The CDR3 runs 16 residues. CDR1 is LGHNA and CDR2 is YNFKEQ in the germline V gene. CDR3 residues: CASSQGGSAGQETQYF. For the CDR3, the DNA is TGTGCCAGCAGCCAAGGAGGTTCAGCGGGGCAAGAGACCCAGTACTTC.

The chain combines TRBV7-9 with TRBJ2-5; the D gene is possibly TRBD2 (7 bases). The CDR3 is 15 amino acids. V was trimmed by 4 bases and J by 4 bases, leaving 16 bases between them. Germline lookup yields CDR1 SEHNR and CDR2 FQNEAQ (reference sequence). The CDR3 sequence is CASSWRGEGSETQYF. The CDR3 DNA reads as TGTGCCAGCAGCTGGAGGGGGGAGGGTTCAGAGACCCAGTACTTC.

The chain couples TRBV5-4 to TRBJ2-4; D perhaps matches TRBD2 (7 bases). This CDR3 contains 15 residues. Germline assignment: CDR1 SGHNT and CDR2 YYREEE (reference sequence). Trimming left V 4 bases short and J 3 bases short, with 14 bases between. CDR3 bases: TGTGCCAGCAGCCCAGGCGGGGGCGGCAAAAACATTCAGTACTTC. The encoded protein is CASSPGGGGKNIQYF.

The chain has TRBV6-5 and TRBJ1-6, with TRBD1 as a possible D gene (5 bases). CDR3 length equals 16 residues. Germline V lookup: CDR1 MNHEY, CDR2 SVGAGI. V lost 0 bases and J lost 10, with 16 bases in between. The CDR3 bases are TGTGCCAGCAGTTACTCGGAGACCAGGGCAGGGTCACCCCTCCACTTT. Protein: CASSYSETRAGSPLHF.

CDR3 protein: CASSEEASGRGTQYF. For the CDR3, the DNA is TGTGCCAGCAGTGAAGAGGCCTCCGGACGCGGGACCCAGTACTTC. The V and J genes are TRBV2 and TRBJ2-5; the D is unclear. Germline V gives CDR1 SNHLY, CDR2 FYNNEI. The V and J ends lost 1 base and 7 bases respectively, with 16 bases between them. The CDR3 runs to 15 residues.

The J gene is TRBJ2-3, the V gene TRBV5-1, with a possible D match to TRBD2 (6 bases). The CDR3 totals 15 residues. CDR1 and CDR2 (germline): SGHRS, YFSETQ. V lost 4 bases to trimming and J lost 4 bases, with 16 bases between them. Here the CDR3 reads CASSPSGDGADTQYF. DNA for the CDR3: TGCGCCAGCAGCCCTTCGGGGGATGGCGCAGATACGCAGTATTTT.

CDR3 sequence: CASSPQTGGLETQYF. The CDR3 DNA reads TGTGCCAGCAGCCCCCAGACAGGGGGCTTGGAGACCCAGTACTTC. The V call is TRBV7-2, the J call TRBJ2-5; 10 bases map to TRBD1. This CDR3 is 15 amino acids long. The junction had 8 bases not matched to a gene; V was cut back by 5 bases and J by 5 bases. Germline assignment: CDR1 SGHTA and CDR2 FQGNSA.

This chain joins TRBV7-7 and TRBJ2-5, with D perhaps TRBD2 (6 bases). Trimming left V 2 bases short and J 0 bases short, with 10 bases between. The CDR3 contains 15 residues. Germline CDR1 reads SSHAT; CDR2 reads FNYEAQ (reference sequence). The CDR3 here is CASSLSRGYQETQYF. The CDR3 DNA follows: TGTGCCAGCAGCTTATCCCGGGGGTACCAAGAGACCCAGTACTTC.

The chain combines TRBV9 with TRBJ1-1; 10 bases agree with TRBD1. Germline values: CDR1 SGDLS, CDR2 YYNGEE. This CDR3 contains 17 residues. The J segment lost 3 bases and the V segment lost 4 bases, leaving 12 bases of the junction unmatched. Here the CDR3 DNA reads TGTGCCAGCAGCAAACGGTGGACAGGGGGTCATTACACTGAAGCTTTCTTT. This codes for CASSKRWTGGHYTEAFF. Full variable domain (missing parts from reference TRBV9 and TRBJ1-1): DSGVTQTPKHLITATGQRVTLRCSPRSGDLSVYWYQQSLDQGLQFLIQYYNGEERAKGNILERFSAQQFPDLHSELNLSSLELGDSALYFCASSKRWTGGHYTEAFFGQGTRLTVV.

V and J are TRBV7-3 and TRBJ2-1; 11 positions match TRBD2. The CDR3 consists of 15 residues. After removal of 3 bases from V and 7 bases from J, the junction contained 5 bases not matched to a gene. Per the germline V gene, CDR1 is SGHTA and CDR2 is FQGTGA. The CDR3 DNA reads as TGTGCCAGCAGCTTTGAGGGACTAGCGGAGAATGAGCAGTTCTTC. Its translation is CASSFEGLAENEQFF.

This chain links TRBV13 with TRBJ2-3, with D tentatively TRBD1 (5 bases). The CDR3 is 13 amino acids. Germline lookup yields CDR1 PRHDT and CDR2 FYEKMQ (reference sequence). V was pared by 3 bases and J by 6 bases, with 10 bases between. In DNA form, the CDR3 reads TGTGCCAGCAGCTTTCAAGGGGCTGATACGCAGTATTTT. Amino acid sequence: CASSFQGADTQYF.